The T cell receptor beta chain under discussion was sequenced for a study of response to subunit inactivated influenza vaccine. Germline loops: CDR1 MGHRA, CDR2 YSYEKL. Between the trimmed V and J ends, which lost 3 bases and 8 bases, there was a span of 16 bases. CDR3 length: 15 amino acids. TCRdb re-called the RT-PCR reads with MiXCR, one entry per CDR3 protein. The sample records some 600,000 distinct CDR3 sequences, 12% to 15% being singletons. This clonotype was seen only a few times. The rearrangement links TRBV4-1 to TRBJ1-4; TRBD1 might be the D (5 bases). The material was PBMCs from blood, obtained roughly 15 days before vaccination. The TCR sequence derives from a man aged 45-65 years who received an inactivated influenza vaccine. The DNA for the CDR3 is TGCGCCAGCAGCCATACCGGGGCTCCGGACGAAAAACTGTTTTTT. Translated, it gives CASSHTGAPDEKLFF.